This is a list of T cell receptor beta chains from one sample in a study of T-cell memory formation after mild COVID-19. Each CDR3 protein is one row after TCRdb ran MiXCR on the 5' RACE reads. Found here are about half a million distinct CDR3 sequences, 15% to 20% of them singletons; the top ten hold about 12%. Sequencing input: PBMCs or a T cell subset sorted from them (not recorded which). Receptors were obtained from an adult woman who had mild COVID-19 (a few samples of this study predate the infection). Cell type and time point are not known. The CDR3 runs from the conserved cysteine through the conserved F or W. The order of the fields is J gene, V gene, D gene, clone size, CDR3 protein, CDR3 DNA. D genes are given only for firm matches. Size is omitted from some rows. Given values are once, few, many or a class for expanded clones.

TRBJ1-2 | TRBV7-9 | TRBD1 | - | CASDGQGPGYTF | TGTGCCAGCGACGGACAGGGCCCTGGCTACACCTTC
TRBJ2-1 | TRBV6-4 | TRBD1 | many | CASSPGTGDWDEQFF | TGTGCCAGCAGTCCGGGGACAGGGGATTGGGATGAGCAGTTCTTC
TRBJ2-2 | TRBV12-3/TRBV12-4 | TRBD2 | - | CASTSYGEGPTGELFF | TGTGCCAGCACCTCGTACGGGGAGGGCCCCACCGGGGAGCTGTTTTTT
TRBJ1-1 | TRBV3-1 | - | - | CASTGTQNTEAFF | TGTGCCAGCACCGGGACACAGAACACTGAAGCTTTCTTT
TRBJ2-7 | TRBV4-2 | - | - | CASSFLSSGEQYF | TGTGCCAGCAGCTTCCTCTCTTCGGGTGAGCAGTACTTC
TRBJ2-3 | TRBV30 | - | - | CAWERRPDSTDTQYF | TGTGCCTGGGAACGTAGGCCCGACAGCACAGATACGCAGTATTTT
TRBJ2-6 | TRBV12-3/TRBV12-4 | - | - | CASKRANVLTF | TGTGCCAGCAAGAGGGCCAACGTCCTGACTTTC
TRBJ2-7 | TRBV27 | TRBD1 | - | CASSPDRTGDEQYF | TGTGCCAGCAGTCCTGACCGGACAGGGGACGAGCAGTACTTC
TRBJ2-7 | TRBV5-1 | TRBD1 | - | CASSADRGGSRYEQYF | TGCGCCAGCAGCGCCGACAGGGGGGGATCAAGGTACGAGCAGTACTTC
TRBJ2-7 | TRBV12-3/TRBV12-4 | TRBD2 | - | CASSRGGREQYF | TGTGCCAGCAGCCGGGGGGGCCGAGAGCAGTACTTC
TRBJ1-2 | TRBV5-1 | TRBD1 | - | CASSASSGTGAGYTF | TGCGCCAGCAGCGCCTCCTCCGGGACAGGGGCGGGCTACACCTTC
TRBJ2-3 | TRBV19 | TRBD2 | - | CASSIGGGEDTQYF | TGTGCCAGTAGTATTGGCGGGGGAGAAGATACGCAGTATTTT
TRBJ1-2 | TRBV5-5 | - | - | CASSLQGLKGYTF | TGTGCCAGCAGCTTACAGGGTCTGAAGGGCTACACCTTC
TRBJ2-2 | TRBV6-4 | - | - | CASSDVDTGELFF | TGTGCCAGCAGTGACGTGGACACCGGGGAGCTGTTTTTT
TRBJ1-1 | TRBV19 | - | - | CASSWQGALIDTEAFF | TGTGCCAGTAGTTGGCAGGGCGCCTTAATTGACACTGAAGCTTTCTTT
TRBJ1-2 | TRBV20-1 | - | - | CSARADRYGYTF | TGCAGTGCTAGAGCCGACCGCTATGGCTACACCTTC
TRBJ2-4 | TRBV5-1 | TRBD2 | - | CASSLGTSGGPLSKNIQYF | TGCGCCAGCAGCTTGGGTACTAGCGGGGGGCCGCTATCCAAAAACATTCAGTACTTC
TRBJ2-3 | TRBV6-2/TRBV6-3 | - | - | CASSYVSSLNADTQYF | TGTGCCAGCAGTTACGTCTCTAGCTTGAATGCAGATACGCAGTATTTT
TRBJ2-2 | TRBV10-3 | - | few | CATKEVTGELFF | TGTGCCACCAAGGAGGTCACCGGGGAGCTGTTTTTT
TRBJ2-2 | TRBV5-1 | TRBD1 | few | CASSLTGGYTGELFF | TGCGCCAGCAGCTTGACAGGGGGCTATACCGGGGAGCTGTTTTTT
TRBJ1-1 | TRBV27 | - | few | CASSLLRVTEAFF | TGTGCCAGCAGTTTGCTGAGGGTTACTGAAGCTTTCTTT
TRBJ2-5 | TRBV20-1 | TRBD2 | - | CSARLAGVQETQYF | TGCAGTGCTAGGCTCGCGGGGGTCCAAGAGACCCAGTACTTC
TRBJ1-4 | TRBV12-3/TRBV12-4 | - | - | CASSPFGVEGEKLFF | TGTGCCAGCAGCCCTTTTGGGGTTGAGGGTGAAAAACTGTTTTTT
TRBJ2-7 | TRBV27 | TRBD2 | few | CASSLSQLALEQYF | TGTGCCAGCAGTTTGAGCCAACTAGCGCTCGAGCAGTACTTC
TRBJ1-2 | TRBV2 | TRBD1 | - | CASKTGNYGYTF | TGTGCCAGCAAGACAGGGAACTATGGCTACACCTTC
TRBJ2-2 | TRBV5-1 | TRBD2 | once | CASSEGTSGAGELFF | TGCGCCAGCAGCGAGGGGACTAGTGGGGCCGGGGAGCTGTTTTTT
TRBJ2-1 | TRBV7-3 | - | few | CASSPLGSFSYNEQFF | TGTGCCAGCAGCCCCCTAGGGAGTTTCTCCTACAATGAGCAGTTCTTC
TRBJ2-1 | TRBV7-2 | - | - | CASSLAWGLTRNEQFF | TGTGCCAGCAGCTTAGCGTGGGGGTTGACGAGAAATGAGCAGTTCTTC
TRBJ2-5 | TRBV7-6 | TRBD1 | few | CASSKGQGAIVETQYF | TGTGCCAGCAGCAAAGGCCAGGGGGCTATTGTCGAGACCCAGTACTTC
TRBJ2-5 | TRBV27 | - | - | CASRRHYEETQYF | TGTGCCAGCAGAAGACACTACGAAGAGACCCAGTACTTC
TRBJ2-7 | TRBV11-2 | TRBD1 | few | CASSPNLGTGSYEQYF | TGTGCCAGCAGCCCCAACCTGGGGACAGGCTCCTACGAGCAGTACTTC
TRBJ1-1 | TRBV6-2/TRBV6-3 | - | - | CATQTAMNTEAFF | TGTGCCACCCAGACGGCCATGAACACTGAAGCTTTCTTT
TRBJ1-1 | TRBV27 | - | - | CASSLSLEWVNTEAFF | TGTGCCAGCAGTCTCTCATTGGAGTGGGTGAACACTGAAGCTTTCTTT
TRBJ2-1 | TRBV10-3 | - | - | CAISDGGRDNEQFF | TGTGCCATCAGTGACGGGGGCCGGGACAATGAGCAGTTCTTC
TRBJ2-3 | TRBV18 | - | few | CASSQGPVTDTQYF | TGTGCCAGCTCACAGGGCCCGGTCACAGATACGCAGTATTTT
TRBJ2-1 | TRBV9 | - | few | CASSGSGPSYNEQFF | TGTGCCAGCAGCGGGAGCGGGCCCTCCTACAATGAGCAGTTCTTC
TRBJ2-2 | TRBV20-1 | TRBD1 | few | CSARFRGQTGELFF | TGCAGTGCTAGATTCAGGGGACAGACCGGGGAGCTGTTTTTT
TRBJ2-1 | TRBV2 | TRBD2 | - | CASSDMTSGTYNEQFF | TGTGCCAGCAGTGACATGACTAGCGGAACCTACAATGAGCAGTTCTTC
TRBJ2-3 | TRBV27 | TRBD1 | - | CASRTDRGGTDTQYF | TGTGCCAGCAGAACCGACAGGGGCGGCACAGATACGCAGTATTTT
TRBJ2-7 | TRBV6-2/TRBV6-3 | TRBD2 | - | CASREQLAANSYEQYF | TGTGCCAGCAGAGAGCAACTAGCGGCCAACTCCTACGAGCAGTACTTC
TRBJ2-3 | TRBV7-9 | - | - | CASHGSPQTSTDTQYF | TGTGCCAGCCACGGGAGTCCACAAACTAGCACAGATACGCAGTATTTT
TRBJ2-7 | TRBV5-1 | TRBD1 | few | CASSLLGGTGGYEQYF | TGCGCCAGCAGCTTACTCGGTGGGACAGGGGGTTACGAGCAGTACTTC
TRBJ2-1 | TRBV10-3 | - | few | CAIGARWYNEQFF | TGTGCCATCGGGGCGAGATGGTACAATGAGCAGTTCTTC
TRBJ2-7 | TRBV29-1 | - | few | CSAMTESYEQYF | TGCAGCGCCATGACAGAATCCTACGAGCAGTACTTC
TRBJ2-3 | TRBV9 | - | - | CASSVAQADLPPQYF | TGTGCCAGCAGCGTAGCTCAGGCAGACTTACCCCCGCAGTATTTT
TRBJ1-4 | TRBV5-1 | TRBD1 | - | CASSVGQGDEKLFF | TGCGCCAGCAGCGTGGGACAGGGGGATGAAAAACTGTTTTTT
TRBJ2-3 | TRBV10-3 | - | few | CAISVSQVGTDTQYF | TGTGCCATCAGTGTAAGTCAGGTGGGCACAGATACGCAGTATTTT
TRBJ1-3 | TRBV9 | - | - | CASSGEVRSGNTIYF | TGTGCCAGCAGCGGGGAGGTTCGGTCTGGAAACACCATATATTTT
TRBJ1-2 | TRBV7-9 | - | few | CAGRIDNYGYTF | TGTGCAGGGAGGATCGATAACTATGGCTACACCTTC
TRBJ1-1 | TRBV7-9 | - | few | CASSLESGIEAFF | TGTGCCAGCAGCTTAGAATCAGGTATTGAAGCTTTCTTT
TRBJ2-2 | TRBV12-3/TRBV12-4 | - | - | CASSGTVTNTGELFF | TGTGCCAGCAGTGGGACGGTAACAAACACCGGGGAGCTGTTTTTT